This is a list of T cell receptor beta chains from one sample in a study of response to subunit inactivated influenza vaccine. TCRdb reanalysed the RT-PCR reads using MiXCR and keeps one entry per CDR3 protein. The sample includes hundreds of thousands of distinct CDR3 sequences, around 11% seen only once; the top ten take approximately 10%. The sample was PBMCs from blood, taken on the day of vaccination. The receptor set was obtained from a man aged 45-65 years who received an inactivated influenza vaccine. Both conserved end residues are part of each CDR3. Fields, in order: J gene, V gene, D gene, clone size, CDR3 protein, CDR3 DNA. The D gene is left open where the match is weak. Expanded clones get a size class; other rows say once, few or many, or leave the size out.

J gene: TRBJ2-3
V gene: TRBV20-1
D gene: NA
clone size: NA
CDR3 protein: CSATNRGTSTDTQYF
CDR3 DNA: TGCAGTGCTACCAACCGAGGGACTAGCACAGATACGCAGTATTTT

J gene: TRBJ2-7
V gene: TRBV9
D gene: NA
clone size: few
CDR3 protein: CASSVRPSYEQYF
CDR3 DNA: TGTGCCAGCAGCGTACGACCCTCCTACGAGCAGTACTTC

J gene: TRBJ1-5
V gene: TRBV10-2
D gene: NA
clone size: few
CDR3 protein: CASSVTGSDQPQHF
CDR3 DNA: TGCGCCAGCAGTGTGACGGGGTCGGATCAGCCCCAGCATTTT

J gene: TRBJ2-7
V gene: TRBV29-1
D gene: NA
clone size: many
CDR3 protein: CSVSDQTYEQYF
CDR3 DNA: TGCAGCGTTTCGGACCAAACCTACGAGCAGTACTTC

J gene: TRBJ2-7
V gene: TRBV29-1
D gene: NA
clone size: NA
CDR3 protein: CSAVAPGFSYEQYF
CDR3 DNA: TGCAGCGCCGTTGCCCCCGGATTCTCCTACGAGCAGTACTTC

J gene: TRBJ2-7
V gene: TRBV11-1
D gene: TRBD1
clone size: few
CDR3 protein: CASSSPRTGGYSSYEQYF
CDR3 DNA: TGTGCCAGCAGCTCACCCAGGACAGGGGGCTATTCCTCCTACGAGCAGTACTTC

J gene: TRBJ1-4
V gene: TRBV20-1
D gene: TRBD1
clone size: few
CDR3 protein: CSARGQGGKLFF
CDR3 DNA: TGCAGTGCTAGAGGACAGGGCGGAAAACTGTTTTTT

J gene: TRBJ2-5
V gene: TRBV20-1
D gene: NA
clone size: NA
CDR3 protein: CSARGADRETQYF
CDR3 DNA: TGCAGTGCTAGAGGTGCGGACCGAGAGACCCAGTACTTC

J gene: TRBJ2-5
V gene: TRBV28
D gene: NA
clone size: NA
CDR3 protein: CASSPPGPRLEETQYF
CDR3 DNA: TGTGCCAGCAGTCCGCCGGGGCCCCGACTCGAAGAGACCCAGTACTTC

J gene: TRBJ2-7
V gene: TRBV20-1
D gene: NA
clone size: NA
CDR3 protein: CSANSIWTESYEQYF
CDR3 DNA: TGCAGTGCCAACTCGATATGGACCGAATCCTACGAGCAGTACTTC

J gene: TRBJ2-7
V gene: TRBV2
D gene: TRBD1
clone size: NA
CDR3 protein: CASSTEGQGLYEQYF
CDR3 DNA: TGTGCCAGCAGTACGGAGGGACAGGGTCTTTACGAGCAGTACTTC

J gene: TRBJ1-1
V gene: TRBV19
D gene: NA
clone size: few
CDR3 protein: CASRTQELRNTEAFF
CDR3 DNA: TGTGCCAGTAGGACCCAGGAGCTTCGGAACACTGAAGCTTTCTTT

J gene: TRBJ2-3
V gene: TRBV5-1
D gene: NA
clone size: few
CDR3 protein: CASSLATRGGQQYF
CDR3 DNA: TGCGCCAGCAGCTTGGCCACGAGGGGGGGCCAGCAGTATTTT

J gene: TRBJ2-4
V gene: TRBV5-1
D gene: TRBD1
clone size: few
CDR3 protein: CASSLAGQGAKNANF
CDR3 DNA: TGCGCCAGCAGCTTGGCTGGACAGGGGGCGAAAAATGCGAACTTC

J gene: TRBJ2-7
V gene: TRBV18
D gene: TRBD1
clone size: few
CDR3 protein: CASSPPGQPYEQYF
CDR3 DNA: TGTGCCAGCTCACCCCCGGGACAGCCCTACGAGCAGTACTTC

J gene: TRBJ1-4
V gene: TRBV20-1
D gene: NA
clone size: few
CDR3 protein: CSARGTVRRDEKLFF
CDR3 DNA: TGCAGTGCTAGAGGGACAGTTCGTCGGGATGAAAAACTGTTTTTT

J gene: TRBJ2-3
V gene: TRBV5-1
D gene: NA
clone size: few
CDR3 protein: CASSLVGQRTDTQYF
CDR3 DNA: TGCGCCAGCAGCTTGGTCGGACAGCGCACAGATACGCAGTATTTT

J gene: TRBJ2-7
V gene: TRBV6-5
D gene: TRBD2
clone size: many
CDR3 protein: CASSSPRLAGVQYF
CDR3 DNA: TGTGCCAGCAGTTCTCCAAGACTAGCGGGAGTCCAGTACTTC

J gene: TRBJ2-6
V gene: TRBV11-1
D gene: TRBD2
clone size: NA
CDR3 protein: CASSHPERDATGAGANVLTF
CDR3 DNA: TGTGCCAGCAGCCACCCCGAGCGGGACGCAACGGGTGCTGGGGCCAACGTCCTGACTTTC

J gene: TRBJ2-5
V gene: TRBV6-2/TRBV6-3
D gene: NA
clone size: few
CDR3 protein: CASSSYSQETQYF
CDR3 DNA: TGTGCCAGCAGTTCGTACTCGCAAGAGACCCAGTACTTC

J gene: TRBJ2-1
V gene: TRBV7-8
D gene: NA
clone size: NA
CDR3 protein: CASSLKLLGFYNEQFF
CDR3 DNA: TGTGCCAGCAGCTTAAAGCTGTTGGGTTTCTACAATGAGCAGTTCTTC

J gene: TRBJ1-4
V gene: TRBV4-2
D gene: NA
clone size: few
CDR3 protein: CASSQDIRRSDEKLFF
CDR3 DNA: TGTGCCAGCAGCCAAGATATTCGGAGGTCCGATGAAAAACTGTTTTTT

J gene: TRBJ1-3
V gene: TRBV2
D gene: TRBD1
clone size: NA
CDR3 protein: CASSARQGLFSGNTIYF
CDR3 DNA: TGTGCCAGCAGTGCCCGACAGGGGCTCTTCTCTGGAAACACCATATATTTT

J gene: TRBJ2-1
V gene: TRBV5-1
D gene: TRBD2
clone size: few
CDR3 protein: CASSLATSGRNEQFF
CDR3 DNA: TGCGCCAGCAGCTTGGCGACTAGCGGTCGCAATGAGCAGTTCTTC

J gene: TRBJ1-2
V gene: TRBV5-4
D gene: NA
clone size: NA
CDR3 protein: CASSLDGRGGYTF
CDR3 DNA: TGTGCCAGCAGCTTGGACGGGCGTGGGGGCTACACCTTC

J gene: TRBJ2-1
V gene: TRBV9
D gene: TRBD2
clone size: few
CDR3 protein: CASSARSGDSANEQFF
CDR3 DNA: TGTGCCAGCAGCGCCCGTAGCGGGGACTCGGCCAATGAGCAGTTCTTC

J gene: TRBJ2-7
V gene: TRBV30
D gene: NA
clone size: many
CDR3 protein: CAWSVTAYEQYF
CDR3 DNA: TGTGCCTGGAGTGTTACGGCCTACGAGCAGTACTTC

J gene: TRBJ2-2
V gene: TRBV6-2/TRBV6-3
D gene: NA
clone size: few
CDR3 protein: CASSFLRTGELFF
CDR3 DNA: TGTGCCAGCAGTTTCCTCAGGACCGGGGAGCTGTTTTTT

J gene: TRBJ2-3
V gene: TRBV11-2
D gene: TRBD2
clone size: few
CDR3 protein: CASSRLLAGGTDTQYF
CDR3 DNA: TGTGCCAGCAGCCGACTACTAGCGGGAGGAACAGATACGCAGTATTTT

J gene: TRBJ2-1
V gene: TRBV7-2
D gene: NA
clone size: few
CDR3 protein: CASSLLQTTWNEQFF
CDR3 DNA: TGTGCCAGCAGCTTATTACAGACCACTTGGAATGAGCAGTTCTTC

J gene: TRBJ1-1
V gene: TRBV20-1
D gene: NA
clone size: few
CDR3 protein: CSARDAQDGNRKAFF
CDR3 DNA: TGCAGTGCTAGAGATGCGCAGGACGGAAATCGAAAAGCTTTCTTT

J gene: TRBJ1-2
V gene: TRBV10-3
D gene: TRBD1
clone size: NA
CDR3 protein: CAASTGGYGYTF
CDR3 DNA: TGTGCCGCCTCGACAGGGGGCTATGGCTACACCTTC

J gene: TRBJ2-2
V gene: TRBV7-2
D gene: NA
clone size: few
CDR3 protein: CASSLLAPSNTGELFF
CDR3 DNA: TGTGCCAGCAGCTTATTGGCGCCTTCGAACACCGGGGAGCTGTTTTTT

J gene: TRBJ1-2
V gene: TRBV5-1
D gene: TRBD1
clone size: few
CDR3 protein: CASSQTGTGSNYGYTF
CDR3 DNA: TGCGCCAGCAGTCAAACCGGGACAGGGTCCAACTATGGCTACACCTTC

J gene: TRBJ2-5
V gene: TRBV28
D gene: NA
clone size: NA
CDR3 protein: CASSRRLGEETQYF
CDR3 DNA: TGTGCCAGCAGTCGCCGACTAGGGGAAGAGACCCAGTACTTC

J gene: TRBJ2-2
V gene: TRBV29-1
D gene: TRBD2
clone size: NA
CDR3 protein: CSVGVGGSGTANTGELFF
CDR3 DNA: TGCAGCGTTGGCGTTGGGGGTAGCGGGACTGCGAACACCGGGGAGCTGTTTTTT

J gene: TRBJ1-5
V gene: TRBV28
D gene: NA
clone size: few
CDR3 protein: CASSLVYGESKPQHF
CDR3 DNA: TGTGCCAGCAGTTTAGTGTACGGGGAATCTAAGCCCCAGCATTTT

J gene: TRBJ2-5
V gene: TRBV12-3/TRBV12-4
D gene: NA
clone size: many
CDR3 protein: CASSQGRETQYF
CDR3 DNA: TGTGCCAGCAGTCAAGGAAGAGAGACCCAGTACTTC

J gene: TRBJ2-1
V gene: TRBV5-1
D gene: NA
clone size: NA
CDR3 protein: CASSSRTEGEQFF
CDR3 DNA: TGCGCCAGCAGCTCCCGGACTGAGGGTGAGCAGTTCTTC

J gene: TRBJ1-2
V gene: TRBV27
D gene: NA
clone size: few
CDR3 protein: CASSFAVNYGYTF
CDR3 DNA: TGTGCCAGCAGTTTTGCAGTTAACTATGGCTACACCTTC

J gene: TRBJ2-1
V gene: TRBV12-3/TRBV12-4
D gene: NA
clone size: few
CDR3 protein: CASSLGQLVKDSEQFF
CDR3 DNA: TGTGCCAGCAGTTTAGGGCAGCTAGTTAAGGACAGCGAGCAGTTCTTC

J gene: TRBJ2-7
V gene: TRBV27
D gene: NA
clone size: few
CDR3 protein: CASSLGSYF
CDR3 DNA: TGTGCCAGCAGTTTAGGCAGTTACTTC

J gene: TRBJ1-2
V gene: TRBV12-3/TRBV12-4
D gene: TRBD1
clone size: few
CDR3 protein: CASSGQGGGGYTF
CDR3 DNA: TGTGCCAGCAGCGGACAGGGTGGAGGAGGCTACACCTTC

J gene: TRBJ2-1
V gene: TRBV6-2/TRBV6-3
D gene: NA
clone size: few
CDR3 protein: CASSYGIDQFF
CDR3 DNA: TGTGCCAGCAGTTACGGAATAGATCAGTTCTTC

J gene: TRBJ2-7
V gene: TRBV6-1
D gene: NA
clone size: few
CDR3 protein: CASSQGVLAPDEQYF
CDR3 DNA: TGTGCCAGCAGCCAAGGCGTTCTCGCTCCCGACGAGCAGTACTTC

J gene: TRBJ2-7
V gene: TRBV13
D gene: NA
clone size: NA
CDR3 protein: CASSLGQADYEQYF
CDR3 DNA: TGTGCCAGCAGCTTAGGACAGGCGGACTACGAGCAGTACTTC

J gene: TRBJ2-5
V gene: TRBV7-2
D gene: TRBD2
clone size: NA
CDR3 protein: CASTLQASGKETQYF
CDR3 DNA: TGTGCCAGCACCCTACAGGCTAGCGGTAAAGAGACCCAGTACTTC

J gene: TRBJ2-5
V gene: TRBV12-3/TRBV12-4
D gene: NA
clone size: many
CDR3 protein: CASSLPGPQETQYF
CDR3 DNA: TGTGCCAGCAGTCTGCCGGGGCCCCAAGAGACCCAGTACTTC

J gene: TRBJ2-7
V gene: TRBV27
D gene: NA
clone size: NA
CDR3 protein: CASSSRVPYEQYF
CDR3 DNA: TGTGCCAGCAGCTCAAGAGTGCCCTACGAGCAGTACTTC